Listed below are T cell receptor beta chains from one sample, sequenced in a study of blood T cell repertoires in COVID-19. Repertoires were generated with immunoSEQ multiplex PCR, while TCRdb's copy carries only in-frame clones and drops some. The sample carries 90,000 to 100,000 clones, about 83% recorded once. Source material: peripheral blood. These receptors were obtained from a man in his 70s with active or convalescent COVID-19. The CDR3 runs from the conserved cysteine through the conserved F or W. D genes are given only for firm matches. Only some rows state a clone size, as once, few, many or a class for expanded clones.

cdr3_nt: TGCAGCGTTGAAGGGACAGGCGTCTACAATGAGCAGTTCTTC
cdr3_aa: CSVEGTGVYNEQFF
v_call: TRBV29-1
j_call: TRBJ2-1
d_call: TRBD1
clone_size: .

cdr3_nt: TGTGCCAGCAGTTACGGGCTAGCGGGGGCCTACGAGCAGTACTTC
cdr3_aa: CASSYGLAGAYEQYF
v_call: TRBV6-5
j_call: TRBJ2-7
d_call: TRBD2
clone_size: .

cdr3_nt: TGTGCCTGGAGTGGGTTTGGTGGCGGGGGGTTTCAAGAGACCCAGTACTTC
cdr3_aa: CAWSGFGGGGFQETQYF
v_call: TRBV30
j_call: TRBJ2-5
d_call: TRBD2
clone_size: .

cdr3_nt: TGTGCCAGCAGTTTTCTATCGGACATCTTGTCCACTGAAGCTTTCTTT
cdr3_aa: CASSFLSDILSTEAFF
v_call: TRBV6-5
j_call: TRBJ1-1
d_call: .
clone_size: .

cdr3_nt: TGCAGCGTAGCCGGGACAGGGGACAATGAGCAGTTCTTC
cdr3_aa: CSVAGTGDNEQFF
v_call: TRBV29-1
j_call: TRBJ2-1
d_call: TRBD1
clone_size: .

cdr3_nt: TGTGCCAGCAGCTTAGGATTGACAGGGGGCGCGGGAGATACGCAGTATTTT
cdr3_aa: CASSLGLTGGAGDTQYF
v_call: TRBV7-9
j_call: TRBJ2-3
d_call: TRBD1
clone_size: .

cdr3_nt: TGTGCCAGTAGTATCCAACAGGGCTCTGGAAACACCATATATTTT
cdr3_aa: CASSIQQGSGNTIYF
v_call: TRBV19
j_call: TRBJ1-3
d_call: .
clone_size: .

cdr3_nt: TGTGCCAGCAGTCTGACTCGACCCAAAGAGCAGTTCTTC
cdr3_aa: CASSLTRPKEQFF
v_call: TRBV27
j_call: TRBJ2-1
d_call: .
clone_size: .

cdr3_nt: TGTGCCAGCAGCCCCTTGCGGGGGGGCCAAAATGAGCAGTTCTTC
cdr3_aa: CASSPLRGGQNEQFF
v_call: TRBV7-2
j_call: TRBJ2-1
d_call: TRBD2
clone_size: once

cdr3_nt: TGTGCCAGTAGTGAGCGGGACAGGCTCTATGGCTACACCTTC
cdr3_aa: CASSERDRLYGYTF
v_call: TRBV19
j_call: TRBJ1-2
d_call: TRBD1
clone_size: .

cdr3_nt: TGCGCCAGCAGCTTGGAACTAGCGGGGGGGCTCGGTGAGCAGTTCTTC
cdr3_aa: CASSLELAGGLGEQFF
v_call: TRBV5-1
j_call: TRBJ2-1
d_call: TRBD2
clone_size: .

cdr3_nt: TGCGCCAGCAGCTTGGCAGGGACAGACTATGGCTACACCTTC
cdr3_aa: CASSLAGTDYGYTF
v_call: TRBV5-1
j_call: TRBJ1-2
d_call: TRBD1
clone_size: few

cdr3_nt: TGTGCCAGCTCACCAACCCAGGGGAACACCGGGGAGCTGTTTTTT
cdr3_aa: CASSPTQGNTGELFF
v_call: TRBV18
j_call: TRBJ2-2
d_call: .
clone_size: .

cdr3_nt: TGTGCCAGCAGCAGGACAAGAAACACCGGGGAGCTGTTTTTT
cdr3_aa: CASSRTRNTGELFF
v_call: TRBV21-1
j_call: TRBJ2-2
d_call: .
clone_size: .

cdr3_nt: TGTGCCAGCAGTTTATTACAGCTATACTCTGGAAACACCATATATTTT
cdr3_aa: CASSLLQLYSGNTIYF
v_call: TRBV28
j_call: TRBJ1-3
d_call: .
clone_size: once

cdr3_nt: TGCAGCGTGCTTAACAGGGCTTTGGGCTACACCTTC
cdr3_aa: CSVLNRALGYTF
v_call: TRBV29-1
j_call: TRBJ1-2
d_call: .
clone_size: .

cdr3_nt: TGTGCCAGCTCACCGGGGGCCTCCGGCGAGCAGTACTTC
cdr3_aa: CASSPGASGEQYF
v_call: TRBV18
j_call: TRBJ2-7
d_call: .
clone_size: once

cdr3_nt: TGTGCCAGCAGCCCACCCCAGGGGCGACCCCACGAGCAGTACTTC
cdr3_aa: CASSPPQGRPHEQYF
v_call: TRBV14
j_call: TRBJ2-7
d_call: .
clone_size: few

cdr3_nt: TGTGCCAGCAGCTTGGGCGTGGGCGGGGGCAATCAAGAGACCCAGTACTTC
cdr3_aa: CASSLGVGGGNQETQYF
v_call: TRBV5-8
j_call: TRBJ2-5
d_call: .
clone_size: .

cdr3_nt: TGTGCCAGCACCCCGGCGCGGGCGGGTAATCAGCCCCAGCATTTT
cdr3_aa: CASTPARAGNQPQHF
v_call: TRBV6-5
j_call: TRBJ1-5
d_call: .
clone_size: .

cdr3_nt: TGTGCCAGCAGCTTAGTTTGGACAGGGTCTGAGCAGTTCTTC
cdr3_aa: CASSLVWTGSEQFF
v_call: TRBV7-2
j_call: TRBJ2-1
d_call: TRBD1
clone_size: .

cdr3_nt: TGTGCCAGCAGCTTAGGCGGGGCGCGGTACGAGCAGTACTTC
cdr3_aa: CASSLGGARYEQYF
v_call: TRBV7-2
j_call: TRBJ2-7
d_call: .
clone_size: .

cdr3_nt: TGTGCCAGCAGTTCCAGGGAAAACTATGGCTACACCTTC
cdr3_aa: CASSSRENYGYTF
v_call: TRBV6-5
j_call: TRBJ1-2
d_call: .
clone_size: .

cdr3_nt: TGTGCCAGCAGCACCCCGGCAGATACGCAGTATTTT
cdr3_aa: CASSTPADTQYF
v_call: TRBV11-2
j_call: TRBJ2-3
d_call: .
clone_size: .

cdr3_nt: TGTGCCAGCAGGGGGGCCGGCGCCGGGGAGCTGTTTTTT
cdr3_aa: CASRGAGAGELFF
v_call: TRBV2
j_call: TRBJ2-2
d_call: .
clone_size: .

cdr3_nt: TGTGCCAGCAGCCGACAGGGCGACACTGAAGCTTTCTTT
cdr3_aa: CASSRQGDTEAFF
v_call: TRBV7-3
j_call: TRBJ1-1
d_call: TRBD1
clone_size: .

cdr3_nt: TGTGCCAGCAGACCGGGACAGGTGAACACTGAAGCTTTCTTT
cdr3_aa: CASRPGQVNTEAFF
v_call: TRBV6-6
j_call: TRBJ1-1
d_call: TRBD1
clone_size: .